A single sample is the source of the 20 T cell receptor beta chains below, sequenced in a study of human T cells and chemical hapten exposure. Unfractionated whole blood yielded total RNA. TCRdb redid the calling of the 5' RACE reads with MiXCR, one entry per CDR3 protein. Of 75,000 or so distinct CDR3 sequences listed, 15% to 20% are singletons. These receptors originate from a female donor in good health.

The table lists this clonotype with a few counts. The chain carries TRBV27 and TRBJ2-2; 7 nucleotides line up with TRBD2. The V gene end was trimmed by 0 bases and the J gene end by 5 bases; junction bases not matched to a gene: 6. The germline V gene has CDR1 MNHEY and CDR2 SMNVEV (reference sequence). There are 16 residues in the CDR3. The DNA for the CDR3 is TGTGCCAGCAGTTTATCGATTGGCGGGAGTACCGGGGAGCTGTTTTTT. Its protein is CASSLSIGGSTGELFF.

The V call is TRBV2, the J call TRBJ2-4; 10 bases agree with TRBD2. Trimming removed 6 bases from V and 6 bases from J; junction bases left unmatched: 14. The length of the CDR3 is 17 residues. CDR1 is SNHLY and CDR2 is FYNNEI in the germline V gene. The CDR3 sequence: CASRRVPSGSGGNIQYF. In DNA, the CDR3 is TGTGCCAGCAGGCGGGTTCCTAGCGGGAGCGGGGGAAACATTCAGTACTTC.

The V and J genes are TRBV5-4 and TRBJ2-1; 8 nucleotides align to TRBD2. J lost 7 bases, V lost 0 bases, and 3 bases had no gene match. Germline-derived CDR1 and CDR2 are SGHNT and YYREEE (reference sequence). CDR3 length: 14 amino acids. The CDR3 bases are TGTGCCAGCAGCTTGGCGGGAGGGATGAATGAGCAGTTCTTC. This translates into CASSLAGGMNEQFF.

Judged by abundance, this clonotype is medium-sized (0.01 to 0.1%). The gene calls are TRBV5-1 and TRBJ1-1, with D perhaps TRBD1 (5 bases). Germline V lookup: CDR1 SGHRS, CDR2 YFSETQ. This CDR3 is 12 amino acids long. Trimming cost V 0 bases and J 6 bases, with 6 bases left between them. The CDR3 DNA reads TGCGCCAGCAGCTTGGAGGGGCCTGAAGCTTTCTTT. As protein: CASSLEGPEAFF.

This chain links TRBV12-3 or TRBV12-4 with TRBJ1-4; no reliable D call. This CDR3 is 15 amino acids long. Trimming left V 4 bases short and J 5 bases short, with 14 bases between. This CDR3 reads CASSSFRDRNEKLFF. The CDR3 DNA reads as TGTGCCAGCAGTTCTTTCCGGGATAGGAATGAAAAACTGTTTTTT.

The chain carries TRBV27 and TRBJ2-1; D gene ambiguous. Trimming shortened V by 6 bases and J by 3 bases, and 9 bases separated the two germline ends. Germline V gene lookup returns CDR1 MNHEY and CDR2 SMNVEV (reference sequence). The CDR3 runs 13 residues. In DNA, the CDR3 is TGTGCCAGCAGCTCTGAGGTCTACAATGAGCAGTTCTTC. Its protein is CASSSEVYNEQFF.

This chain joins TRBV7-9 and TRBJ1-1; no definite D call. CDR1 and CDR2 (germline): SEHNR, FQNEAQ (reference sequence). This CDR3 has 14 residues. V lost 7 bases and J 4 bases, leaving 16 bases between the germline ends. CDR3: CASKGTPWVTEAFF. The CDR3 region has the DNA TGTGCCAGCAAGGGTACCCCTTGGGTCACTGAAGCTTTCTTT.

This clonotype has more than one count but fewer than ten. The J gene is TRBJ1-6, the V gene TRBV6-5; TRBD1 matches 8 bases. Trimming removed 4 bases from V and 8 bases from J; junction bases left unmatched: 1. Germline values: CDR1 MNHEY, CDR2 SVGAGI. This CDR3 comprises 13 residues. The CDR3 nucleotides are TGTGCCAGCAGTTCGACAGGGGATTCACCCCTCCACTTT. Protein sequence: CASSSTGDSPLHF.

This sequence joins TRBV27 and TRBJ1-4; 11 nucleotides align to TRBD1. The CDR3 has 15 residues. CDR1 MNHEY and CDR2 SMNVEV come from the germline V gene (reference sequence). The V and J ends lost 4 bases and 8 bases, in that order; junction bases with no gene match: 6. CDR3 loop: CASSSTGTGGEKLFF. DNA of the CDR3: TGTGCCAGCAGTTCCACCGGGACAGGGGGAGAAAAACTGTTTTTT.

The V call is TRBV3-1, the J call TRBJ1-2; D is uncertain. This CDR3 has 14 amino acids. The germline V gene has CDR1 LGHDT and CDR2 YNNKEL (reference sequence). Trimming cost V 0 bases and J 11 bases, with 16 bases left between them. CDR3 sequence: CASSQELSRQHYTF. CDR3 nucleotides: TGTGCCAGCAGCCAAGAGTTGAGTCGGCAACATTACACCTTC.

This clonotype was recorded a few times. CDR3 in amino acids: CASSTQGDTEAFF. The CDR3, as DNA: TGTGCCAGCAGCACACAGGGGGACACTGAAGCTTTCTTT. The chain uses TRBV7-8 and TRBJ1-1; TRBD1 agrees at 8 bases. J was trimmed by 3 bases and V by 5 bases; bases with no gene match: 2. CDR3 length equals 13 residues. CDR1 is SGHVS, CDR2 FQNEAQ, per germline.

The chain couples TRBV5-1 to TRBJ2-2, with D perhaps matching TRBD1 (5 bases). Germline lookup yields CDR1 SGHRS and CDR2 YFSETQ. The CDR3 contains 16 residues. Trimming left V 2 bases short and J 3 bases short, with 14 bases between. The CDR3 reads CASSFETAPYTGELFF. CDR3 nucleotides: TGCGCCAGCAGCTTCGAGACAGCCCCTTACACCGGGGAGCTGTTTTTT.

This clonotype was detected only a few times. V usage is TRBV7-2 and J usage is TRBJ2-7; D is perhaps TRBD1 (6 bases). From germline, CDR1 is SGHTA and CDR2 FQGNSA. This CDR3 has 14 residues. V was shortened by 0 bases and J by 4 bases, with 10 bases between the two germline ends. The CDR3 loop is CASSLAQGEYEQYF. As DNA, the CDR3 is TGTGCCAGCAGCTTAGCACAGGGAGAGTACGAGCAGTACTTC.

J is TRBJ2-3 and V is TRBV3-1, with TRBD1 matching 8 bases. The germline V gene has CDR1 LGHDT and CDR2 YNNKEL (reference sequence). The CDR3 spans 15 residues. The trim removed 4 bases at V and 4 bases at J, leaving 7 bases unmatched. The CDR3 DNA is TGTGCCAGCAGCCTCTCTCAGGGGGCATCAGATACGCAGTATTTT. Translation gives CASSLSQGASDTQYF.

This chain connects TRBV6-2 or TRBV6-3 to TRBJ2-1, with 11 bases fitting TRBD2. The V and J ends lost 5 bases and 5 bases, in that order; junction bases with no gene match: 14. CDR1 is MNHEY and CDR2 is SVGEGT in the germline V gene. The CDR3 covers 18 residues. CDR3 sequence (DNA): TGTGCCAGCAGTCTACCGGGACTAGCGGACCCGTTGAACAATGAGCAGTTCTTC. This encodes CASSLPGLADPLNNEQFF.

This clonotype is medium-sized in the sample. The chain couples TRBV7-8 to TRBJ2-3, with D possibly TRBD2 on 6 matching bases. This CDR3 is 15 amino acids long. From germline, CDR1 is SGHVS and CDR2 FQNEAQ. V was trimmed by 3 bases and J by 4 bases, leaving 14 bases between them. This chain's CDR3 is CASSLGGGIPDTQYF. The CDR3 region has the DNA TGTGCCAGCAGCTTGGGTGGGGGGATACCAGATACGCAGTATTTT.

The chain links TRBV6-7 to TRBJ1-6; 10 bases align to TRBD1. TRBV6-7 counts as an open reading frame of uncertain function. V gave up 11 bases and J gave up 4 bases; unmatched junction bases: 11. The CDR3 is 16 amino acids. CDR3 protein: CASVRDRGAYNSPLHF. The CDR3 nucleotides read TGTGCCTCAGTACGGGACAGGGGCGCTTATAATTCACCCCTCCACTTT.

This clonotype was detected only a few times. The V gene is TRBV7-2, the J gene TRBJ2-3; D gene ambiguous. The CDR3 is 12 amino acids. V lost 4 bases to trimming and J lost 4 bases, with 6 bases between them. Germline V gene lookup returns CDR1 SGHTA and CDR2 FQGNSA. CDR3 protein: CASSSLADTQYF. Here the CDR3 DNA reads TGTGCCAGCAGCTCCCTAGCAGATACGCAGTATTTT. Using reference TRBV7-2 and TRBJ2-3 for the parts outside the CDR3, the full variable domain is GAGVSQSPSNKVTEKGKDVELRCDPISGHTALYWYRQSLGQGLEFLIYFQGNSAPDKSGLPSDRFSAERTGGSVSTLTIQRTQQEDSAVYLCASSSLADTQYFGPGTRLTVL.

Details on this clonotype: A read error is possible here, since a much larger clone lies one base away. Likely a read error: the CDR3 ends without its conserved phenylalanine or tryptophan. CDR3 residues: CASSSTDRVTEAFL. In DNA form, the CDR3 reads TGTGCCAGCAGCTCTACCGACAGGGTAACTGAAGCTTTCCTT. The chain carries TRBV5-5 and TRBJ1-1; 7 bases agree with TRBD1. The junction had 7 bases not matched to a gene; V was cut back by 3 bases and J by 5 bases. The CDR3 covers 14 residues. The germline V gene has CDR1 SGHKS and CDR2 YYEKEE (reference sequence).

This clonotype was seen at least ten times. The chain combines TRBV7-2 with TRBJ2-5, with a weak D call TRBD1 (5 bases). Trimming removed 7 bases from V and 5 bases from J, with 8 bases in between. CDR3 length equals 11 residues. Germline CDR1 is SGHTA and CDR2 is FQGNSA. The CDR3 DNA is TGTGCCAGCACAGGGATGGAGACCCAGTACTTC. It codes for CASTGMETQYF. Looking up the rest from reference TRBV7-2 and TRBJ2-5 gives the full variable domain: GAGVSQSPSNKVTEKGKDVELRCDPISGHTALYWYRQSLGQGLEFLIYFQGNSAPDKSGLPSDRFSAERTGGSVSTLTIQRTQQEDSAVYLCASTGMETQYFGPGTRLLVL.